Each of the 14 T cell receptor beta chains below was sequenced from the same sample in a study of cytotoxic CD8 clonotypes in ibrutinib-treated CLL. The assay was immunoSEQ multiplex PCR, and TCRdb's table has in-frame clones only and misses some. Here the sample spans about 330,000 clones, 67% being singletons. Here the sequenced sample was PBMCs, taken after 36 months of ibrutinib treatment. These receptors originate from a human donor with chronic lymphocytic leukemia.

This rearrangement joins TRBV11-2 to TRBJ2-7; 10 nucleotides match TRBD2. This CDR3 spans 16 amino acids. V gave up 4 bases and J gave up 2 bases; unmatched junction bases: 8. Germline V gives CDR1 SGHAT, CDR2 FQNNGV. CDR3 sequence (DNA): TGTGCCAGCAGCTCACTAGCGGGACTAGCGCCCTACGAGCAGTACTTC. Amino acids: CASSSLAGLAPYEQYF.

This chain joins TRBV28 and TRBJ2-3; TRBD2 agrees at 14 bases. V shed 6 bases and J 4 bases; nucleotides not matched to a gene: 9. The germline V gene has CDR1 MDHEN and CDR2 SYDVKM. The length of the CDR3 is 17 residues. The CDR3 region is CASSTPGLAGVADTQYF. The CDR3 DNA is TGTGCCAGCAGCACGCCGGGACTAGCGGGAGTGGCAGATACGCAGTATTTT. Full variable domain (rest looked up from reference TRBV28 and TRBJ2-3): DVKVTQSSRYLVKRTGEKVFLECVQDMDHENMFWYRQDPGLGLRLIYFSYDVKMKEKGDIPEGYSVSREKKERFSLILESASTNQTSMYLCASSTPGLAGVADTQYFGPGTRLTVL.

The chain couples TRBV5-5 to TRBJ2-7; D call uncertain. Trimming shortened V by 2 bases and J by 6 bases, and 12 bases separated the two germline ends. The CDR3 is made up of 13 amino acids. In germline, CDR1 is SGHKS, CDR2 YYEKEE (reference sequence). CDR3 region: CASSLGSGREQYF. The CDR3 DNA sequence: TGTGCCAGCAGCTTAGGGTCCGGCCGCGAGCAGTACTTC. Full variable domain (outside the CDR3, taken from reference TRBV5-5 and TRBJ2-7): DAGVTQSPTHLIKTRGQQVTLRCSPISGHKSVSWYQQVLGQGPQFIFQYYEKEERGRGNFPDRFSARQFPNYSSELNVNALLLGDSALYLCASSLGSGREQYFGPGTRLTVT.

The chain joins TRBV6-1 to TRBJ2-7; D unresolved. The CDR3 covers 10 residues. In germline, CDR1 is MNHNS, CDR2 SASEGT. V shed 5 bases and J shed 6 bases, with 5 bases lying between them. CDR3 in amino acids: CASSYVEQYF. DNA of the CDR3: TGTGCCAGCAGTTACGTCGAGCAGTACTTC.

This clone appeared a few times. This sequence joins TRBV7-9 and TRBJ2-2; D remains ambiguous. The CDR3 loop spans 15 amino acids. Germline V gene sequence: CDR1 SEHNR, CDR2 FQNEAQ (reference sequence). The V end was cut by 3 bases, the J end by 4 bases, with 12 bases between. In nucleotides, the CDR3 is TGTGCCAGCAGCTTCAGACGTGGAACCACCGGGGAGCTGTTTTTT. The encoded protein is CASSFRRGTTGELFF.

The chain has TRBV14 and TRBJ1-1; D remains ambiguous. The CDR3 has 14 residues. Germline CDR1 reads SGHDN; CDR2 reads FVKESK. V was pared by 4 bases and J by 3 bases, with 12 bases between. CDR3 loop: CASSRRLADTEAFF. As DNA, the CDR3 is TGTGCCAGCAGCCGGAGACTAGCGGACACTGAAGCTTTCTTT.

This clone has a single count. The chain employs TRBV15 and TRBJ2-7, with D perhaps matching TRBD1 (6 bases). The CDR3 consists of 13 residues. CDR1 LNHNV and CDR2 YYDKDF come from the germline V gene (reference sequence). V shed 2 bases and J shed 6 bases, with 11 bases lying between them. The CDR3: CATSRRTGFEQYF. The CDR3 DNA is TGTGCCACCAGCAGACGCACAGGGTTCGAGCAGTACTTC.

This CDR3 is CASSQVRAGTSEFYEQYF. The CDR3 DNA reads as TGCGCCAGCAGCCAAGTAAGGGCAGGAACTAGCGAATTCTACGAGCAGTACTTC. The J gene is TRBJ2-7, the V gene TRBV4-1; 7 bases match TRBD2. The CDR3 spans 18 residues. Germline CDR1 MGHRA, CDR2 YSYEKL. V trimming: 1 base; J trimming: 3 bases; junction bases outside the gene matches: 15.

CDR3 DNA: TGTGCCAGCAGTGAGCGGACAGGCTCCTACGAGCAGTACTTC. It yields the protein CASSERTGSYEQYF. The chain employs TRBV2 and TRBJ2-7; 7 nucleotides line up with TRBD1. The trim removed 3 bases at V and 0 bases at J, leaving 2 bases unmatched. The CDR3 totals 14 residues. The germline CDR1 and CDR2 sequences are SNHLY and FYNNEI.

The rearrangement uses TRBV5-6 and TRBJ2-2, with D hard to call. Germline loops: CDR1 SGHDT, CDR2 YYEEEE. Trimming left V 1 base short and J 3 bases short, with 10 bases between. CDR3 length equals 15 residues. The CDR3 loop is CASSLLGFHTGELFF. CDR3 nucleotide sequence: TGTGCCAGCAGCTTGCTAGGTTTCCACACCGGGGAGCTGTTTTTT.

The chain links TRBV18 to TRBJ1-5, with D unresolved. The CDR3 runs 13 residues. Germline V gene lookup returns CDR1 KGHSH and CDR2 LQKENI. Trimming pared 4 bases from V and 9 bases from J, leaving 13 bases between. The CDR3 is CASSLQIGMPQHF. CDR3 nucleotide sequence: TGTGCCAGCTCACTACAGATAGGGATGCCCCAGCATTTT. Full variable domain (outside the CDR3, taken from reference TRBV18 and TRBJ1-5): NAGVMQNPRHLVRRRGQEARLRCSPMKGHSHVYWYRQLPEEGLKFMVYLQKENIIDESGMPKERFSAEFPKEGPSILRIQQVVRGDSAAYFCASSLQIGMPQHFGDGTRLSIL.

This clone was observed a handful of times. The genes are TRBV27 and TRBJ2-2; no clear D. The CDR3 has 14 residues. Germline assignment: CDR1 MNHEY and CDR2 SMNVEV (reference sequence). V dropped 5 bases and J dropped 8 bases, with 15 bases sitting between them. This CDR3 is CASSPHGGGGELFF. For the CDR3, the DNA is TGTGCCAGCAGTCCCCACGGTGGTGGGGGGGAGCTGTTTTTT.

The V and J genes are TRBV7-2 and TRBJ2-6, with TRBD1 identical over 10 bases. V gave up 10 bases and J gave up 1 base; unmatched junction bases: 13. The CDR3 has 18 residues. Looked up from germline, CDR1 is SGHTA and CDR2 is FQGNSA. The DNA for the CDR3 is TGTGCCACCCCTAGAGGGACAGGGGTATTTTCTGGGGCCAACGTCCTGACTTTC. Its translation is CATPRGTGVFSGANVLTF. The variable domain in full, with the rest retrieved from reference TRBV7-2 and TRBJ2-6, is GAGVSQSPSNKVTEKGKDVELRCDPISGHTALYWYRQSLGQGLEFLIYFQGNSAPDKSGLPSDRFSAERTGGSVSTLTIQRTQQEDSAVYLCATPRGTGVFSGANVLTFGAGSRLTVL.

The chain recombines TRBV28 with TRBJ1-1; D is perhaps TRBD1 (5 bases). Germline assignment: CDR1 MDHEN and CDR2 SYDVKM. This CDR3 contains 17 residues. Trimming shortened V by 3 bases and J by 1 base, and 18 bases separated the two germline ends. CDR3 protein: CASSFKYAGRRNTEAFF. The CDR3 DNA follows: TGTGCCAGCAGTTTCAAGTACGCAGGGAGGCGGAACACTGAAGCTTTCTTT.